These 30 T cell receptor beta chains came from one sample sequenced in a study of CXCR3-negative and CXCR3-positive naive CD8 T cells (dated 2019 in TCRdb). The antigens these receptors bind are not known. Points the paper makes about the study in general: Compared with CXCR3-negative naive cells, CXCR3-positive naive cells had TRB CDR3s with higher hydrophobicity (lower Kidera factor 4), lower energy, and higher strength and volume indices.

Reads for this sample came from a NextSeq 550. The Human TCR Profiling Kit (MiLaboratory) was used to prepare UMI-labeled 5' RACE TRB cDNA libraries. After TCRdb reprocessed the reads, each CDR3 protein sequence was kept as one row, without DNA. This sample's table contains approximately 100,000 distinct CDR3 sequences. The ten most abundant clones make up approximately 0.38% of the sample. The sample was naive CXCR3+ CD8+ T cells from blood. The cell subset or site label of this sample denotes: CD45RO-CCR7+CD27+CD95- naive CD8+ T cells expressing CXCR3 (TNR3+). The receptors come from a human donor in good health. Some clones in this sample may be carry-over from other donors' samples.

The chain links TRBV10-3 to TRBJ1-5. Germline values: CDR1 ENHRY, CDR2 SYGVKD. The CDR3 consists of 13 residues. The chain's CDR3 is CAISSDSNQPQHF.

This sequence joins TRBV6-2 or TRBV6-3 and TRBJ2-1; TCRdb proposes TRBD1, but this gene call is untestable without DNA. Per germline, CDR1 MNHEY and CDR2 SVGEGT. The CDR3 extends over 15 amino acids. CDR3 in amino acids: CASSYLAGGLGEQFF.

The chain recombines TRBV7-9 with TRBJ2-7; without DNA, the TCRdb call of TRBD1 cannot be checked. Germline V gene lookup returns CDR1 SEHNR and CDR2 FQNEAQ (reference sequence). CDR3 length: 15 residues. The CDR3 reads CASSYPSGFPPEQYF.

V usage is TRBV20-1 and J usage is TRBJ2-3; TCRdb gives TRBD1 as the D gene, but with no DNA this cannot be confirmed. CDR3 size: 18 residues. Germline CDR1 reads DFQATT; CDR2 reads SNEGSKA (reference sequence). The CDR3 here is CSARDSVIGTVHTDTQYF.

The rearrangement uses TRBV6-5 and TRBJ2-2; TCRdb names TRBD1, which stays unverified in the absence of DNA. The CDR3 sequence is 16 residues long. Germline-derived CDR1 and CDR2 are MNHEY and SVGAGI. CDR3 region: CASTPVGEIYTGELFF.

The chain is built from TRBV6-5 and TRBJ2-3; the D call from TCRdb, TRBD2, cannot be confirmed without DNA. CDR1 is MNHEY and CDR2 is SVGAGI in the germline V gene. The CDR3 consists of 17 residues. The CDR3 region is CASSSGLAGAEEDTQYF.

The CDR3 reads CSVGDQPYEQYF. J is TRBJ2-7 and V is TRBV29-1; TCRdb selects TRBD1, and the lack of DNA leaves this call unchecked. CDR3 length equals 12 residues. Germline values: CDR1 SQVTM, CDR2 ANQGSEA.

The V call is TRBV9, the J call TRBJ1-2; absent DNA, TCRdb's TRBD1 call cannot be checked. Germline-derived CDR1 and CDR2 are SGDLS and YYNGEE. The CDR3 loop spans 15 amino acids. CDR3 loop: CASTPTGQELYGYTF.

This rearrangement joins TRBV7-9 to TRBJ2-7; TCRdb reports TRBD1, a call that lacks DNA to check it against. Germline CDR1 SEHNR, CDR2 FQNEAQ (reference sequence). This CDR3 has 13 amino acids. The CDR3 is CASSSVGQVEQYF.

The chain carries TRBV6-5 and TRBJ2-3; there is no DNA to check the TCRdb D call of TRBD2. CDR1 is MNHEY and CDR2 is SVGAGI in the germline V gene. CDR3 length equals 14 residues. The CDR3 is CASSPRTSGDTQYF.

The chain couples TRBV7-9 to TRBJ2-7. Looked up from germline, CDR1 is SEHNR and CDR2 is FQNEAQ (reference sequence). CDR3 size: 12 residues. The CDR3 loop is CASSDQVLEQYF.

The chain carries TRBV7-3 and TRBJ2-5. Germline CDR1 and CDR2: SGHTA and FQGTGA. The CDR3 is made up of 15 amino acids. CDR3 amino acids: CASSLNGGYQETQYF.

This rearrangement joins TRBV6-2 or TRBV6-3 to TRBJ1-2; there is no DNA to check the TCRdb D call of TRBD1. Germline values: CDR1 MNHEY, CDR2 SVGEGT. This CDR3 comprises 16 residues. CDR3 residues: CASSYSIGGSPGGYTF.

The V and J genes are TRBV25-1 and TRBJ2-6. In germline, CDR1 is MGHDK, CDR2 SYGVNS. The CDR3 is 15 residues long. This chain's CDR3 is CASSESFYGANVLTF.

The chain uses TRBV2 and TRBJ2-7. The CDR3 totals 13 residues. Germline CDR1 reads SNHLY; CDR2 reads FYNNEI. CDR3 sequence: CASSIGLFYEQYF.

The chain joins TRBV24-1 to TRBJ2-3; the TCRdb D gene call, TRBD1, has no DNA to confirm it. This CDR3 spans 14 amino acids. CDR1 KGHDR and CDR2 SFDVKD come from the germline V gene. CDR3: CATSDHDKGDTQYF.

V is TRBV5-1 and J is TRBJ1-1. Germline V gene lookup returns CDR1 SGHRS and CDR2 YFSETQ. The CDR3 has 12 amino acids. CDR3 amino acids: CASSLDGAEAFF.

The J gene is TRBJ2-5, the V gene TRBV29-1; the D call from TCRdb, TRBD1, cannot be confirmed without DNA. Germline CDR1 SQVTM, CDR2 ANQGSEA. The CDR3 is 14 amino acids. CDR3 protein: CSVSGQGGEETQYF.

V is TRBV7-2 and J is TRBJ2-7; TCRdb's D call of TRBD2 is untestable without DNA. The CDR3 is 13 amino acids. The germline V gene has CDR1 SGHTA and CDR2 FQGNSA. The CDR3 loop is CASRLFSDYEQHF.

The chain joins TRBV12-3 or TRBV12-4 to TRBJ2-5; TCRdb's D call of TRBD1 is untestable without DNA. The CDR3 totals 13 residues. CDR3 amino acids: CASSLDRQETQYF.

This chain joins TRBV14 and TRBJ2-1. This CDR3 region has 13 residues. Germline V gene data show CDR1 as SGHDN and CDR2 as FVKESK. CDR3 sequence: CASSQAVYNEQFF.

The chain carries TRBV7-9 and TRBJ1-1; checking the TCRdb D call of TRBD1 is not possible without DNA. Germline CDR1 reads SEHNR; CDR2 reads FQNEAQ (reference sequence). The CDR3 is 13 residues long. The CDR3 here is CASSGRDKTEAFF. Combining the CDR3 with reference TRBV7-9 and TRBJ1-1 gives the whole variable domain DTGVSQNPRHKITKRGQNVTFRCDPISEHNRLYWYRQTLGQGPEFLTYFQNEAQLEKSRLLSDRFSAERPKGSFSTLEIQRTEQGDSAMYLCASSGRDKTEAFFGQGTRLTVV.

V usage is TRBV29-1 and J usage is TRBJ2-1; the D call from TCRdb, TRBD1, cannot be confirmed without DNA. The CDR3 loop spans 13 amino acids. CDR1 is SQVTM and CDR2 is ANQGSEA in the germline V gene. Here the CDR3 reads CSVGTGGTHEQFF.

V is TRBV3-1 and J is TRBJ1-4; TCRdb's D call, TRBD1, is unchecked because there is no DNA. The CDR3 runs to 14 residues. Germline V CDR1 and CDR2: LGHDT, YNNKEL (reference sequence). The CDR3 sequence: CASSPGTVLRKLFF.

The V call is TRBV6-5, the J call TRBJ2-1. CDR1 and CDR2 from the germline V gene are MNHEY and SVGAGI. The CDR3 is made up of 15 amino acids. The CDR3 region is CASSYFGDGGNEQFF.

V and J are TRBV7-2 and TRBJ2-3. Germline V lookup: CDR1 SGHTA, CDR2 FQGNSA. This CDR3 has 15 amino acids. The CDR3 is CASSSTDPFIDTQYF.

V gene TRBV20-1 combines with J gene TRBJ2-7. CDR3 length equals 12 residues. Germline CDR1 reads DFQATT; CDR2 reads SNEGSKA (reference sequence). CDR3 region: CSASMVSYEQYF.

The V gene is TRBV4-3, the J gene TRBJ1-6; TCRdb calls TRBD1, which cannot be checked without DNA. Per germline, CDR1 LGHNA and CDR2 YSLEER. This CDR3 is built from 14 residues. CDR3 protein: CASSLDRANSPLHF.

The V gene is TRBV7-9, the J gene TRBJ1-5; TCRdb outputs TRBD1, but without DNA this stays unchecked. CDR3 length: 18 residues. The germline V gene encodes CDR1 SEHNR and CDR2 FQNEAQ (reference sequence). CDR3 sequence: CASSPPGQGPDGNQPQHF.

The genes are TRBV4-1 and TRBJ2-5; TCRdb lists TRBD1, though no DNA is available to test this call. The CDR3 length is 15 residues. Per the germline V gene, CDR1 is MGHRA and CDR2 is YSYEKL. CDR3 protein: CASSQARGGSETQYF.